The next 27 T cell receptor beta chains were all read from a single sample in a study of T cells in Graves' hyperthyroidism and ophthalmopathy. TCR beta CDR3 sequences were amplified from RNA transcripts. Initially, a first-round RT-PCR of the TCR CDR3 employed the HTBI primer set. In TCRdb, the multiplex PCR reads were re-called with MiXCR into one record per CDR3 protein. The sample shows around 600,000 distinct CDR3 sequences, roughly 15% of them seen only once. The sample was blood. The receptors shown here come from a woman between 45 and 60 years old with Graves' ophthalmopathy.

This clonotype was found many times. The chain joins TRBV20-1 to TRBJ1-3; D is undetermined. The V gene's germline CDR1 is DFQATT and CDR2 SNEGSKA (reference sequence). This CDR3 is 13 amino acids long. The germline V and J ends were trimmed by 6 bases and 0 bases, with 9 bases remaining between them. The DNA for the CDR3 is TGCAGTGCCAGTTCAAACTCTGGAAACACCATATATTTT. This translates into CSASSNSGNTIYF.

This clonotype has ten or more counts. V is TRBV5-1 and J is TRBJ1-1; D ambiguous. Trimming removed 4 bases at V and 1 base at J, with 8 bases between. The CDR3 sequence is 13 residues long. Germline CDR1 SGHRS, CDR2 YFSETQ. CDR3 sequence: CASSDQGNTEAFF. CDR3 sequence (DNA): TGCGCCAGCAGCGACCAAGGGAACACTGAAGCTTTCTTT.

This clonotype was counted at least ten times. The V gene is TRBV28, the J gene TRBJ1-6; the D gene is possibly TRBD1 (5 bases). CDR1 is MDHEN, CDR2 SYDVKM, per germline. Between the trimmed V and J ends, which lost 6 bases and 15 bases, there was a span of 18 bases. CDR3 length: 13 residues. The DNA of the CDR3 is TGTGCCAGCAGCGAAGGGGAGGGGTCTCTCCTCCACTTT. Its translation is CASSEGEGSLLHF.

This clonotype was recorded at least ten times. In nucleotides, the CDR3 is TGCGCCAGCAGCTTCCGGGACCAAAGGACCTACAATGAGCAGTTCTTC. Amino acid sequence: CASSFRDQRTYNEQFF. The chain has TRBV5-1 and TRBJ2-1; D tentatively fits TRBD1 or TRBD2 (5 bases each). The CDR3 runs to 16 residues. V was pared by 2 bases and J by 2 bases, with 14 bases between. Germline lookup yields CDR1 SGHRS and CDR2 YFSETQ.

This clonotype was picked up many times. The chain employs TRBV5-1 and TRBJ2-7; 12 bases line up with TRBD2. J was trimmed by 1 base and V by 1 base; bases with no gene match: 6. This CDR3 has 17 amino acids. The germline V gene has CDR1 SGHRS and CDR2 YFSETQ. The CDR3 DNA reads TGCGCCAGCAGCTTGTACTGGACTAGCGGGACGTCCTACGAGCAGTACTTC. As protein: CASSLYWTSGTSYEQYF.

In this sample, this clonotype turned up many times. J is TRBJ2-1 and V is TRBV7-3; 11 nucleotides agree with TRBD2. This CDR3 contains 17 residues. Germline V gene lookup returns CDR1 SGHTA and CDR2 FQGTGA. Germline trimming cut 1 base from V and 5 bases from J; bases unmatched to any gene: 7. Here the CDR3 reads CASSLRGALAGDNEQFF. The CDR3 coding sequence is TGTGCCAGCAGCTTAAGAGGGGCACTAGCGGGGGACAATGAGCAGTTCTTC.

This clonotype has more than one count but fewer than ten. The chain combines TRBV7-3 with TRBJ2-2, with 8 bases matching TRBD2. This CDR3 is built from 15 residues. After removal of 5 bases from V and 6 bases from J, the junction contained 8 bases not matched to a gene. CDR1 and CDR2 from the germline V gene are SGHTA and FQGTGA. The DNA of the CDR3 is TGTGCCAGCAGCGTACAAGCGGGAGTCCCCGGGGAGCTGTTTTTT. Its protein product is CASSVQAGVPGELFF. The whole variable domain, filled in from reference TRBV7-3 and TRBJ2-2, reads GAGVSQTPSNKVTEKGKYVELRCDPISGHTALYWYRQSLGQGPEFLIYFQGTGAADDSGLPNDRFFAVRPEGSVSTLKIQRTERGDSAVYLCASSVQAGVPGELFFGEGSRLTVL.

Many counts were recorded for this clonotype. The rearrangement uses TRBV5-1 and TRBJ2-7; D might be TRBD1 or TRBD2, each matching 5 bases. Germline V gives CDR1 SGHRS, CDR2 YFSETQ. The length of the CDR3 is 16 residues. Trimming removed 4 bases from V and 6 bases from J, with 23 bases in between. The CDR3 sequence: CASSSNLGPTGGEQYF. CDR3 sequence (DNA): TGCGCCAGCAGCAGCAACCTGGGACCTACTGGGGGCGAGCAGTACTTC.

The rearrangement joins TRBV4-3 to TRBJ2-1; the D gene is possibly TRBD2 (5 bases). Germline V CDR1 and CDR2: LGHNA, YSLEER. The germline V and J ends were trimmed by 0 bases and 1 base, with 13 bases remaining between them. The length of the CDR3 is 17 residues. CDR3 protein: CASSQDSGVASYNEQFF. The CDR3 coding sequence is TGCGCCAGCAGCCAAGACTCCGGTGTAGCGTCCTACAATGAGCAGTTCTTC.

As for this clonotype: A read error may be the cause here, since a much bigger clone is one base away. The V call is TRBV6-5, the J call TRBJ2-5, with D unclear. Per germline, CDR1 MNHEY and CDR2 SVGAGI. CDR3 size: 16 residues. The CDR3 here is CASSHSKVESIETQYF. DNA for the CDR3: TGTGCCAGCAGTCACTCGAAGGTGGAGTCGATAGAGACCCAGTACTTC.

The chain carries TRBV5-1 and TRBJ2-5, with a weak D call TRBD2 (5 bases). Germline V gives CDR1 SGHRS, CDR2 YFSETQ. V was trimmed by 1 base and J by 5 bases, leaving 12 bases between them. The CDR3 totals 14 residues. CDR3 in DNA: TGCGCCAGCAGCTTGCGACTACCGGGGGAGACCCAGTACTTC. Translation: CASSLRLPGETQYF. Full variable domain (rest looked up from reference TRBV5-1 and TRBJ2-5): KAGVTQTPRYLIKTRGQQVTLSCSPISGHRSVSWYQQTPGQGLQFLFEYFSETQRNKGNFPGRFSGRQFSNSRSEMNVSTLELGDSALYLCASSLRLPGETQYFGPGTRLLVL.

This clonotype was picked up a small number of times. The chain joins TRBV2 to TRBJ1-4; D possibly corresponds to TRBD1 (6 bases). This CDR3 spans 15 amino acids. Germline V gene lookup returns CDR1 SNHLY and CDR2 FYNNEI. The V end was cut by 3 bases, the J end by 3 bases, with 11 bases between. Written as DNA, the CDR3 is TGTGCCAGCAGTGAGGATCAGGGGTCTAATGAAAAACTGTTTTTT. This encodes CASSEDQGSNEKLFF. Full variable domain (rest looked up from reference TRBV2 and TRBJ1-4): EPEVTQTPSHQVTQMGQEVILRCVPISNHLYFYWYRQILGQKVEFLVSFYNNEISEKSEIFDDQFSVERPDGSNFTLKIRSTKLEDSAMYFCASSEDQGSNEKLFFGSGTQLSVL.

This clonotype was recorded at least ten times. The V and J genes are TRBV6-2 or TRBV6-3 and TRBJ1-5; no reliable D call. V was clipped by 4 bases and J by 3 bases, with 10 bases between them. Germline CDR1 is MNHEY and CDR2 is SVGEGT. The length of the CDR3 is 14 residues. The chain's CDR3 is CASSSRGFNQPQHF. The CDR3, as DNA: TGTGCCAGCAGTTCTCGGGGTTTCAATCAGCCCCAGCATTTT.

This clonotype has just one count. V gene TRBV18 combines with J gene TRBJ2-7, with D possibly TRBD1 on 5 matching bases. The ends were cut back, 8 bases at V and 3 bases at J, with 17 bases in the middle. Germline CDR1 and CDR2: KGHSH and LQKENI. The CDR3 loop spans 14 amino acids. The CDR3 sequence is CASNHPGPGYEQYF. DNA for the CDR3: TGTGCCAGCAACCACCCAGGGCCAGGCTACGAGCAGTACTTC.

This clonotype was found a few times. This clone may be a read error of a much larger clone one base away. V and J are TRBV3-1 and TRBJ2-5, with D hard to call. This CDR3 region has 11 residues. Trimming pared 1 base from V and 9 bases from J, leaving 6 bases between. The germline V gene encodes CDR1 LGHDT and CDR2 YNNKEL (reference sequence). Here the CDR3 DNA reads TGTGCCAGCAGCCAAGTCCGGGCCCAGTACTTC. This translates into CASSQVRAQYF.

This sequence joins TRBV3-1 and TRBJ2-1; D possibly corresponds to TRBD2 (5 bases). Germline CDR1 LGHDT, CDR2 YNNKEL (reference sequence). There are 15 residues in the CDR3. Trimming took off 1 base at V and 7 bases at J, with 14 bases between the two ends. In nucleotides, the CDR3 is TGTGCCAGCAGCCAAGTTGGGCTAGCCCTAAATGAGCAGTTCTTC. It encodes CASSQVGLALNEQFF.

The chain carries TRBV11-3 and TRBJ2-2; D is undetermined. The CDR3 has 15 amino acids. Looked up from germline, CDR1 is SGHNT and CDR2 is YENEEA. V lost 0 bases and J 6 bases, leaving 11 bases between the germline ends. The CDR3 is CASSLDPLESGELFF. Here the CDR3 DNA reads TGTGCCAGCAGCTTAGATCCCCTCGAGTCCGGGGAGCTGTTTTTT.

J is TRBJ2-3 and V is TRBV24-1; D is perhaps TRBD1 or TRBD2 (7 bases each). The CDR3 is 13 residues long. Germline values: CDR1 KGHDR, CDR2 SFDVKD. V lost 5 bases, J lost 11 bases, and 16 bases lay in between. CDR3 region: CATSAPGGGWQYF. DNA of the CDR3: TGTGCCACCAGTGCCCCAGGGGGGGGCTGGCAGTATTTT.

The rearrangement joins TRBV29-1 to TRBJ2-1, with a weak D call TRBD1 (5 bases). CDR3 size: 11 residues. Trimming removed 4 bases from V and 7 bases from J, with 8 bases in between. CDR1 and CDR2 from the germline V gene are SQVTM and ANQGSEA. The CDR3 here is CSVGDRNEQFF. In DNA, the CDR3 is TGCAGCGTTGGAGACAGAAATGAGCAGTTCTTC.

This clonotype was recorded a few times. J is TRBJ2-1 and V is TRBV19; TRBD2 aligns across 7 bases. V was pared by 10 bases and J by 4 bases, with 13 bases of the junction left unmatched. The CDR3 sequence is 15 residues long. CDR1 and CDR2 (germline): LNHDA, SQIVND (reference sequence). DNA of the CDR3: TGTGCCACTGGCATCGGACTAGGTTCTTACAATGAGCAGTTCTTC. It translates to CATGIGLGSYNEQFF.

The chain recombines TRBV7-2 with TRBJ1-5; possible D gene TRBD1, 5 bases. Germline assignment: CDR1 SGHTA and CDR2 FQGNSA. The V gene lost 3 bases and the J gene lost 6 bases, with 18 bases spanning the gap. The CDR3 is made up of 16 amino acids. The CDR3 loop reads CASSLGLGEAGQPQHF. The CDR3 DNA follows: TGTGCCAGCAGCTTGGGTCTGGGGGAGGCAGGTCAGCCCCAGCATTTT.

This rearrangement joins TRBV4-3 to TRBJ2-7; 8 bases are shared with TRBD1. This CDR3 is 18 amino acids long. V lost 0 bases to trimming and J lost 1 base; unmatched junction nucleotides: 11. CDR1 is LGHNA and CDR2 is YSLEER in the germline V gene. This chain's CDR3 is CASSQDDGRGLDSYEQYF. CDR3 nucleotides: TGCGCCAGCAGCCAAGATGATGGCAGGGGGCTTGATTCCTACGAGCAGTACTTC.

This clonotype was observed at least ten times. The chain carries TRBV12-3 or TRBV12-4 and TRBJ1-1; tentative D call: TRBD1 (6 bases). Trimming took off 6 bases at V and 8 bases at J, with 13 bases between the two ends. CDR3 length: 12 amino acids. This CDR3 is CASRTGTSEAFF. CDR3 sequence (DNA): TGTGCCAGCAGAACAGGGACATCCGAAGCTTTCTTT.

This clonotype has more than one count but fewer than ten. The V and J genes are TRBV6-1 and TRBJ2-2, with D perhaps TRBD1 (6 bases). CDR1 MNHNS and CDR2 SASEGT come from the germline V gene. The CDR3 covers 15 residues. V dropped 6 bases and J dropped 4 bases, with 15 bases sitting between them. This chain's CDR3 is CASRARGDTTGELFF. DNA of the CDR3: TGTGCCAGCAGGGCCCGTGGGGACACCACCGGGGAGCTGTTTTTT.

This clonotype was counted ten times or more. This rearrangement joins TRBV27 to TRBJ2-3; 10 bases are shared with TRBD2. The CDR3 sequence is 15 residues long. CDR1 and CDR2 (germline): MNHEY, SMNVEV (reference sequence). V was clipped by 5 bases and J by 0 bases; unmatched bases: 2. Here the CDR3 reads CASSMTSGSTDTQYF. The CDR3 DNA reads TGTGCCAGCAGTATGACTAGCGGGAGCACAGATACGCAGTATTTT.

This clonotype was picked up a small number of times. This chain joins TRBV15 and TRBJ1-2; no clear D gene. Germline values: CDR1 LNHNV, CDR2 YYDKDF (reference sequence). The CDR3 extends over 18 amino acids. The ends were cut back, 0 bases at V and 7 bases at J, with 24 bases in the middle. The CDR3 DNA reads TGTGCCACCAGCAGAGATATCCGGTTGTGGCAGTCCATTGGTGGCTACACCTTC. Residues: CATSRDIRLWQSIGGYTF.

A few counts support this clonotype. J is TRBJ1-2 and V is TRBV11-2, with 8 bases matching TRBD1. The V gene end was trimmed by 5 bases and the J gene end by 0 bases; junction bases not matched to a gene: 11. Per the germline V gene, CDR1 is SGHAT and CDR2 is FQNNGV. The CDR3 spans 17 residues. The CDR3: CASSPNIRTGPNYGYTF. Here the CDR3 DNA reads TGTGCCAGCAGCCCAAACATACGGACAGGGCCTAACTATGGCTACACCTTC. Variable domain in full (rest from reference TRBV11-2 and TRBJ1-2): EAGVAQSPRYKIIEKRQSVAFWCNPISGHATLYWYQQILGQGPKLLIQFQNNGVVDDSQLPKDRFSAERLKGVDSTLKIQPAKLEDSAVYLCASSPNIRTGPNYGYTFGSGTRLTVV.